These T cell receptor beta chains were read from a single sample in a study of Ad26.COV2.S vaccination and SARS-CoV-2 variants. Here immunoSEQ multiplex PCR was the method, and the copy in TCRdb shows in-frame clones only, minus some. The table lists a few hundred thousand clones, 70% to 90% of them singletons, with roughly 3% in the top ten. The sample here was peripheral blood, taken in a trial of Ad26.COV2.S vaccine versus placebo. All receptors come from a person aged 18-65 years who received the Ad26.COV2.S COVID-19 vaccine or a placebo. Each CDR3 is given with its conserved first and last residue. The order of the fields is V gene, D gene, J gene, clone size, CDR3 protein, CDR3 DNA. D genes are given only for firm matches. The size field is filled for only some rows; it gives once, few, many or a size class.

v_call: TRBV7-9; d_call: TRBD1; j_call: TRBJ1-5; clone_size: few; cdr3_aa: CASSIGQGDNQPQHF; cdr3_nt: TGTGCCAGCAGCATCGGACAGGGGGACAATCAGCCCCAGCATTTT
v_call: TRBV30; d_call: TRBD1; j_call: TRBJ1-4; clone_size: .; cdr3_aa: CAWSSDRAEKLFF; cdr3_nt: TGTGCCTGGAGCTCTGACAGGGCTGAAAAACTGTTTTTT
v_call: TRBV6-6; d_call: .; j_call: TRBJ2-7; clone_size: .; cdr3_aa: CASLPTLTAYEQYF; cdr3_nt: TGTGCCAGCTTACCGACTCTCACAGCCTACGAGCAGTACTTC
v_call: TRBV27; d_call: TRBD1; j_call: TRBJ1-5; clone_size: .; cdr3_aa: CASSRQGGQPQHF; cdr3_nt: TGTGCCAGCAGTCGACAGGGGGGACAGCCCCAGCATTTT
v_call: TRBV7-2; d_call: TRBD2; j_call: TRBJ2-2; clone_size: .; cdr3_aa: CASTPSSSGSGAGELFF; cdr3_nt: TGTGCCAGCACCCCTTCCTCTAGCGGGAGTGGGGCCGGGGAGCTGTTTTTT
v_call: TRBV6-2/TRBV6-3; d_call: .; j_call: TRBJ2-1; clone_size: once; cdr3_aa: CASSYSRGHGEQFF; cdr3_nt: TGTGCCAGCAGTTACTCAAGGGGACACGGTGAGCAGTTCTTC
v_call: TRBV4-3; d_call: .; j_call: TRBJ1-4; clone_size: once; cdr3_aa: CASSQEPGWFDEKLFF; cdr3_nt: TGCGCCAGCAGCCAAGAACCGGGGTGGTTTGATGAAAAACTGTTTTTT
v_call: TRBV27; d_call: TRBD2; j_call: TRBJ2-1; clone_size: .; cdr3_aa: CASSLFEGLAGSNEQFF; cdr3_nt: TGTGCCAGCAGTTTATTCGAGGGACTAGCGGGGTCCAATGAGCAGTTCTTC
v_call: TRBV30; d_call: .; j_call: TRBJ2-5; clone_size: once; cdr3_aa: CAWKGGRETQYF; cdr3_nt: TGTGCCTGGAAGGGGGGCCGAGAGACCCAGTACTTC
v_call: TRBV19; d_call: TRBD1; j_call: TRBJ1-1; clone_size: once; cdr3_aa: CASSIRAGQLNTEAFF; cdr3_nt: TGTGCCAGTAGCATCAGGGCGGGACAGCTGAACACTGAAGCTTTCTTT
v_call: TRBV20-1; d_call: .; j_call: TRBJ2-7; clone_size: .; cdr3_aa: CSASEIGKRLGGYEQYF; cdr3_nt: TGCAGTGCTAGTGAGATAGGGAAACGCCTCGGGGGTTACGAGCAGTACTTC
v_call: TRBV9; d_call: .; j_call: TRBJ2-7; clone_size: .; cdr3_aa: CASSDRPLPADPVGVLEQYF; cdr3_nt: TGTGCCAGCAGCGATCGCCCACTCCCGGCGGATCCCGTGGGGGTACTGGAGCAGTACTTC
v_call: TRBV2; d_call: TRBD1; j_call: TRBJ1-1; clone_size: .; cdr3_aa: CASRDRTGGTEAFF; cdr3_nt: TGTGCCAGCCGCGACAGGACAGGGGGGACTGAAGCTTTCTTT
v_call: TRBV7-2; d_call: .; j_call: TRBJ2-3; clone_size: once; cdr3_aa: CASSPPRTIHFTDTQYF; cdr3_nt: TGTGCCAGCAGCCCCCCTCGGACTATCCACTTCACAGATACGCAGTATTTT
v_call: TRBV30; d_call: .; j_call: TRBJ1-4; clone_size: .; cdr3_aa: CAWSGQEKLFF; cdr3_nt: TGTGCCTGGAGTGGACAGGAAAAACTGTTTTTT
v_call: TRBV2; d_call: .; j_call: TRBJ2-5; clone_size: .; cdr3_aa: CASSEGQALLQETQYF; cdr3_nt: TGTGCCAGCAGTGAAGGCCAGGCGCTCCTTCAAGAGACCCAGTACTTC
v_call: TRBV5-5; d_call: TRBD1; j_call: TRBJ1-2; clone_size: .; cdr3_aa: CASSRGQGNYGYTF; cdr3_nt: TGTGCCAGCAGCAGGGGACAGGGAAACTATGGCTACACCTTC
v_call: TRBV5-1; d_call: .; j_call: TRBJ1-2; clone_size: few; cdr3_aa: CASSTRNEGYTF; cdr3_nt: TGCGCCAGCAGCACAAGAAACGAGGGCTACACCTTC
v_call: TRBV7-9; d_call: .; j_call: TRBJ1-4; clone_size: .; cdr3_aa: CASSLKKANEKLFF; cdr3_nt: TGTGCCAGCAGCTTGAAGAAGGCTAATGAAAAACTGTTTTTT
v_call: TRBV21-1; d_call: .; j_call: TRBJ2-3; clone_size: .; cdr3_aa: CASSKLGTGVDTQYF; cdr3_nt: TGTGCCAGCAGCAAATTAGGGACAGGGGTAGATACGCAGTATTTT
v_call: TRBV18; d_call: TRBD2; j_call: TRBJ2-3; clone_size: .; cdr3_aa: CASSPTSGNTQYF; cdr3_nt: TGTGCCAGCTCACCCACTAGCGGGAATACGCAGTATTTT
v_call: TRBV5-4; d_call: .; j_call: TRBJ2-4; clone_size: once; cdr3_aa: CASSAPGQTLAKNIQYF; cdr3_nt: TGTGCCAGCAGCGCGCCGGGGCAGACCTTAGCCAAAAACATTCAGTACTTC
v_call: TRBV6-5; d_call: .; j_call: TRBJ2-7; clone_size: .; cdr3_aa: CASSFSGTGNYEQYF; cdr3_nt: TGTGCCAGCAGCTTTTCCGGGACGGGTAACTACGAGCAGTACTTC
v_call: TRBV5-1; d_call: .; j_call: TRBJ2-1; clone_size: .; cdr3_aa: CASSLAGNNEQFF; cdr3_nt: TGCGCCAGCAGCTTGGCCGGAAACAATGAGCAGTTCTTC
v_call: TRBV7-2; d_call: .; j_call: TRBJ1-5; clone_size: few; cdr3_aa: CASSSEGFGNQPQHF; cdr3_nt: TGTGCCAGCAGCTCTGAGGGGTTCGGCAATCAGCCCCAGCATTTT
v_call: TRBV27; d_call: TRBD2; j_call: TRBJ2-1; clone_size: .; cdr3_aa: CASSSKLAGGEQFF; cdr3_nt: TGTGCCAGCAGTTCCAAGCTAGCGGGAGGAGAGCAGTTCTTC
v_call: TRBV7-3; d_call: .; j_call: TRBJ2-5; clone_size: .; cdr3_aa: CASSLTGAWGETQYF; cdr3_nt: TGTGCCAGCAGCTTAACGGGCGCTTGGGGGGAGACCCAGTACTTC
v_call: TRBV5-6; d_call: .; j_call: TRBJ1-1; clone_size: once; cdr3_aa: CASSFYGGRNTEAFF; cdr3_nt: TGTGCCAGCAGCTTTTACGGGGGGCGGAACACTGAAGCTTTCTTT
v_call: TRBV10-3; d_call: .; j_call: TRBJ1-2; clone_size: once; cdr3_aa: CAISESVNYGYTF; cdr3_nt: TGTGCCATCAGTGAGTCAGTCAACTATGGCTACACCTTC
v_call: TRBV5-1; d_call: TRBD2; j_call: TRBJ2-3; clone_size: .; cdr3_aa: CASSPRTSGGPFSTDTQYF; cdr3_nt: TGCGCCAGCAGCCCCCGGACTAGCGGGGGGCCTTTTAGCACAGATACGCAGTATTTT
v_call: TRBV7-9; d_call: .; j_call: TRBJ2-7; clone_size: .; cdr3_aa: CASTSLWAGYEQYF; cdr3_nt: TGTGCCAGCACCTCCCTGTGGGCAGGCTACGAGCAGTACTTC
v_call: TRBV10-3; d_call: .; j_call: TRBJ1-1; clone_size: .; cdr3_aa: CAITRNGNTEAFF; cdr3_nt: TGTGCCATCACTCGGAACGGGAACACTGAAGCTTTCTTT
v_call: TRBV6-5; d_call: .; j_call: TRBJ1-3; clone_size: .; cdr3_aa: CASSFTRRRNTIYF; cdr3_nt: TGTGCCAGCAGTTTCACCAGAAGGAGAAACACCATATATTTT
v_call: TRBV7-7; d_call: .; j_call: TRBJ2-1; clone_size: few; cdr3_aa: CASSPLLGGGLGNEQFF; cdr3_nt: TGTGCTAGCAGCCCTCTTCTGGGGGGGGGCCTTGGAAATGAGCAGTTCTTC
v_call: TRBV5-1; d_call: TRBD1; j_call: TRBJ1-5; clone_size: .; cdr3_aa: CASSGFIFDRGNQPQHF; cdr3_nt: TGCGCCAGCAGCGGTTTTATCTTTGACAGGGGCAATCAGCCCCAGCATTTT
v_call: TRBV7-2; d_call: TRBD2; j_call: TRBJ2-1; clone_size: .; cdr3_aa: CASSRDYGNEQFF; cdr3_nt: TGTGCCAGCAGCCGGGACTATGGGAATGAGCAGTTCTTC
v_call: TRBV4-2; d_call: .; j_call: TRBJ1-4; clone_size: .; cdr3_aa: CASSQAEKLFF; cdr3_nt: TGTGCCAGCAGCCAAGCCGAAAAACTGTTTTTT
v_call: TRBV10-3; d_call: .; j_call: TRBJ1-3; clone_size: .; cdr3_aa: CAISDRDGNTIYF; cdr3_nt: TGTGCCATCAGTGACAGGGATGGAAACACCATATATTTT
v_call: TRBV5-6; d_call: .; j_call: TRBJ2-7; clone_size: .; cdr3_aa: CASSRSYEQYF; cdr3_nt: TGTGCCAGCAGCCGGTCCTACGAGCAGTACTTC
v_call: TRBV12-3/TRBV12-4; d_call: .; j_call: TRBJ1-5; clone_size: .; cdr3_aa: CASSEGLGQPQHF; cdr3_nt: TGTGCCAGCAGTGAAGGGCTGGGACAGCCCCAGCATTTT
v_call: TRBV6-6; d_call: .; j_call: TRBJ1-3; clone_size: once; cdr3_aa: CASSSRNTIYF; cdr3_nt: TGTGCCAGCAGTTCCAGAAACACCATATATTTT
v_call: TRBV18; d_call: .; j_call: TRBJ2-1; clone_size: .; cdr3_aa: CASSPVRGNEQFF; cdr3_nt: TGTGCCAGCTCACCAGTGAGGGGGAATGAGCAGTTCTTC
v_call: TRBV30; d_call: .; j_call: TRBJ1-6; clone_size: few; cdr3_aa: CALTGSSYNSPLHF; cdr3_nt: TGTGCCCTAACAGGAAGCTCCTATAATTCACCCCTCCACTTT
v_call: TRBV7-9; d_call: TRBD2; j_call: TRBJ2-1; clone_size: .; cdr3_aa: CASGALAGRIYNEQFF; cdr3_nt: TGTGCCAGCGGGGCGTTAGCGGGGCGGATTTACAATGAGCAGTTCTTC
v_call: TRBV10-3; d_call: TRBD1; j_call: TRBJ2-7; clone_size: .; cdr3_aa: CAIRRDSSSYEQYF; cdr3_nt: TGTGCCATCAGACGGGACAGTAGTTCCTACGAGCAGTACTTC
v_call: TRBV5-5; d_call: .; j_call: TRBJ2-3; clone_size: .; cdr3_aa: CASSRGPGSADTQYF; cdr3_nt: TGTGCCAGCAGCCGCGGACCAGGGTCGGCAGATACGCAGTATTTT
v_call: TRBV5-1; d_call: TRBD2; j_call: TRBJ2-1; clone_size: .; cdr3_aa: CASSLTSGISYNEQFF; cdr3_nt: TGCGCCAGCAGCCTGACTAGCGGGATCTCCTACAATGAGCAGTTCTTC
v_call: TRBV12-3/TRBV12-4; d_call: .; j_call: TRBJ1-2; clone_size: .; cdr3_aa: CASSFPGGDGYTF; cdr3_nt: TGTGCCAGCAGTTTCCCCGGGGGCGATGGCTACACCTTC
v_call: TRBV4-3; d_call: TRBD1; j_call: TRBJ1-2; clone_size: .; cdr3_aa: CASSKDWDRGRGIYGYTF; cdr3_nt: TGCGCCAGCAGCAAAGACTGGGACAGGGGAAGGGGTATCTATGGCTACACCTTC
v_call: TRBV3-1/TRBV3-2; d_call: .; j_call: TRBJ2-3; clone_size: .; cdr3_aa: CASSQGQVKSGPQYF; cdr3_nt: TGTGCCAGCAGCCAAGGGCAGGTAAAGTCCGGGCCGCAGTATTTT
v_call: TRBV2; d_call: .; j_call: TRBJ1-6; clone_size: .; cdr3_aa: CASTWEGDSPLHF; cdr3_nt: TGTGCCAGCACGTGGGAAGGAGATTCACCCCTCCACTTT
v_call: TRBV7-8; d_call: .; j_call: TRBJ1-5; clone_size: .; cdr3_aa: CASSADKFTQPQHF; cdr3_nt: TGTGCCAGCAGCGCGGACAAATTTACTCAGCCCCAGCATTTT
v_call: TRBV10-3; d_call: TRBD1; j_call: TRBJ2-1; clone_size: .; cdr3_aa: CAIRPGQGVDEQFF; cdr3_nt: TGTGCCATCCGTCCGGGACAGGGGGTCGATGAGCAGTTCTTC
v_call: TRBV6-2/TRBV6-3; d_call: TRBD2; j_call: TRBJ2-1; clone_size: .; cdr3_aa: CASSGWTSGSMNEQFF; cdr3_nt: TGTGCCAGCAGTGGGTGGACTAGCGGGAGTATGAATGAGCAGTTCTTC
v_call: TRBV6-5; d_call: TRBD1; j_call: TRBJ2-7; clone_size: .; cdr3_aa: CASSYSGQVSSYEQYF; cdr3_nt: TGTGCCAGCAGTTACTCGGGACAGGTGAGCTCCTACGAGCAGTACTTC